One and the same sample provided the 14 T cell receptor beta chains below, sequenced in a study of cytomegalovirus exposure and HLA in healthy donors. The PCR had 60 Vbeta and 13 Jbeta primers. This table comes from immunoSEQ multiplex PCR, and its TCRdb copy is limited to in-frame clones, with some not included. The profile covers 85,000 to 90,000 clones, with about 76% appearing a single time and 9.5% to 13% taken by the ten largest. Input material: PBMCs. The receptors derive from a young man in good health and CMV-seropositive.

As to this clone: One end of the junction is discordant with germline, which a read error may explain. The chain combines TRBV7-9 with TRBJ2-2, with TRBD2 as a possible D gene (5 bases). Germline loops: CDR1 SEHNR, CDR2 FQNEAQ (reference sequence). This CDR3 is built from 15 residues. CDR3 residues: CSSSVKVSGDGELFF. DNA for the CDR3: TGTTCCAGCAGCGTAAAGGTCTCCGGGGACGGGGAGCTGTTTTTT.

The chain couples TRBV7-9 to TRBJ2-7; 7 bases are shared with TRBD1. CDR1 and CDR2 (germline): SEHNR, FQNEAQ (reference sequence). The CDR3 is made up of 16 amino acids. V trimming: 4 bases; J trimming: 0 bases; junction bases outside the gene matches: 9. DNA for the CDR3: TGTGCCAGCAGCTCCCCGCCGGGACAGACCTCCTACGAGCAGTACTTC. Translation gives CASSSPPGQTSYEQYF.

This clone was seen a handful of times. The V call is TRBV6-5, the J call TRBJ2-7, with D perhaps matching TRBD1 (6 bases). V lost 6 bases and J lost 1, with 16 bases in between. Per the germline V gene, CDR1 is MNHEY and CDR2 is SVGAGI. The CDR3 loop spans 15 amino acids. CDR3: CASSEQGIGSYEQYF. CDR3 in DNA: TGTGCCAGCAGCGAACAGGGAATTGGATCCTACGAGCAGTACTTC.

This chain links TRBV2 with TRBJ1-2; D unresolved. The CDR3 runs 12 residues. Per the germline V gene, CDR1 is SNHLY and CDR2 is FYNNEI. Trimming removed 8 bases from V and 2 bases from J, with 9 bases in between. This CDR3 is CASCGANYGYTF. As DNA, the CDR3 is TGTGCCAGCTGCGGCGCGAACTATGGCTACACCTTC.

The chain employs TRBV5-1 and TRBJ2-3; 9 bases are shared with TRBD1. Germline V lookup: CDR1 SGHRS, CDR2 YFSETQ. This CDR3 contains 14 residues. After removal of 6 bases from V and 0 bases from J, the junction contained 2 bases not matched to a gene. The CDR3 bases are TGCGCCAGCACGGACAGGGGAAGCACAGATACGCAGTATTTT. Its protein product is CASTDRGSTDTQYF. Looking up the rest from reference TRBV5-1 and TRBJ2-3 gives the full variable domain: KAGVTQTPRYLIKTRGQQVTLSCSPISGHRSVSWYQQTPGQGLQFLFEYFSETQRNKGNFPGRFSGRQFSNSRSEMNVSTLELGDSALYLCASTDRGSTDTQYFGPGTRLTVL.

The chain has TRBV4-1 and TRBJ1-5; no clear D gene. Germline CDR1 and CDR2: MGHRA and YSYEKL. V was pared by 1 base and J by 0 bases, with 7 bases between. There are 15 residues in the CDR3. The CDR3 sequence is CASSQGAISNQPQHF. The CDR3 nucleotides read TGCGCCAGCAGCCAAGGGGCAATTAGCAATCAGCCCCAGCATTTT.

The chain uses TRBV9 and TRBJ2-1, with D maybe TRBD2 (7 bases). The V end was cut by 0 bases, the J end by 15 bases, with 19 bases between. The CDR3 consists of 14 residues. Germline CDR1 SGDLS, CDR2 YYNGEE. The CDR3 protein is CASSVVGGRESPFF. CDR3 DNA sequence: TGTGCCAGCAGCGTAGTCGGGGGGCGCGAAAGTCCGTTCTTC.

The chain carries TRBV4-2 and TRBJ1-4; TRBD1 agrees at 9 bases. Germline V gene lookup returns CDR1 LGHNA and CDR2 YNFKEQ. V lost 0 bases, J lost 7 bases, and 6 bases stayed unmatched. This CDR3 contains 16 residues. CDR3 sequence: CASSQDKGQGGEKLFF. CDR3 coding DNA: TGTGCCAGCAGCCAAGACAAGGGACAGGGAGGTGAAAAACTGTTTTTT.

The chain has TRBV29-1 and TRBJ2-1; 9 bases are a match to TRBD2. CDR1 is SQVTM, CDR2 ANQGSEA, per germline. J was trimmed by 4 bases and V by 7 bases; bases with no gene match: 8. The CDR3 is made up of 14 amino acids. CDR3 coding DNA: TGCAGCGGGAGGGAAGCGGGGGGTTACAATGAGCAGTTCTTC. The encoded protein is CSGREAGGYNEQFF.

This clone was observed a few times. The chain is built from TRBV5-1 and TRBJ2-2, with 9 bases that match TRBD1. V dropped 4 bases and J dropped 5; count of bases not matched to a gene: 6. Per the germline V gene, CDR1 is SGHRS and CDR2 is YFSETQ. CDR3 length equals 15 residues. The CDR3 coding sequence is TGCGCCAGCAGCCCCGGGACAGGGTGGACCGGGGAGCTGTTTTTT. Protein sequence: CASSPGTGWTGELFF.

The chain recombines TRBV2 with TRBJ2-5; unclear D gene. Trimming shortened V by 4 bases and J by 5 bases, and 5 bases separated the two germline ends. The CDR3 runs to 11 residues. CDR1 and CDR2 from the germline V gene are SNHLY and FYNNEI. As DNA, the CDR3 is TGTGCCAGCAGTGTAGAGGAGACCCAGTACTTC. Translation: CASSVEETQYF. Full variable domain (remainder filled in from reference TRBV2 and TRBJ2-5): EPEVTQTPSHQVTQMGQEVILRCVPISNHLYFYWYRQILGQKVEFLVSFYNNEISEKSEIFDDQFSVERPDGSNFTLKIRSTKLEDSAMYFCASSVEETQYFGPGTRLLVL.

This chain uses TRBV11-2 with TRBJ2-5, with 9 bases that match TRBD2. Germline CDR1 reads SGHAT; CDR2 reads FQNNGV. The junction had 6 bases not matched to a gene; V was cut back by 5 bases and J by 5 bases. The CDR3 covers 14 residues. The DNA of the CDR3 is TGTGCCAGCAGCCCGCGGGGGGGGTGGGAGACCCAGTACTTC. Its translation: CASSPRGGWETQYF.

For the CDR3, the DNA is TGTGCCAGCAGCTTACCGGGAGTCACCTACGAGCAGTACTTC. Amino acids: CASSLPGVTYEQYF. The V gene is TRBV5-6, the J gene TRBJ2-7; a weak D match, TRBD2 (6 bases). The CDR3 sequence is 14 residues long. The V gene's germline CDR1 is SGHDT and CDR2 YYEEEE. Between the trimmed V and J ends, which lost 2 bases and 2 bases, there was a span of 11 bases.

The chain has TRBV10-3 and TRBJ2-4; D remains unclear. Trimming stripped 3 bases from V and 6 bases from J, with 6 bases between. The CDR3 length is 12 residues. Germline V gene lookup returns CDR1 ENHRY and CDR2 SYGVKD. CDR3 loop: CAISDRLNIQYF. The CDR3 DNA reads TGTGCCATCAGTGACCGGTTAAACATTCAGTACTTC.